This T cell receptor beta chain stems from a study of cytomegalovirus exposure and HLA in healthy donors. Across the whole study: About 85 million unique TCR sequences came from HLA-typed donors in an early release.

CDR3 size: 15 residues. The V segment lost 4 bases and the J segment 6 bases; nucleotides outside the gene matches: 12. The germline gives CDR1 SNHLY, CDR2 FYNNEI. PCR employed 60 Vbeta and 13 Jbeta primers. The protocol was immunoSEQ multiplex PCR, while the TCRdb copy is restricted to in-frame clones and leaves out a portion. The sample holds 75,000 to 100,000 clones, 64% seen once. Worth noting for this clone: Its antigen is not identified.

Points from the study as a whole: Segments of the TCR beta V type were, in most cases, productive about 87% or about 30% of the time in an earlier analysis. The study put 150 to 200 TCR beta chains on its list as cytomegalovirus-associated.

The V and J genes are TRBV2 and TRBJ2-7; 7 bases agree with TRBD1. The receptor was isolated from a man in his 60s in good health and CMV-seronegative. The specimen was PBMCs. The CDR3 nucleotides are TGTGCCAGCAGTGCACAGGGGTCGGGGATTAGCGAGCAGTACTTC. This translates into CASSAQGSGISEQYF. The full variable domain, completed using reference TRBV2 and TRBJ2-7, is EPEVTQTPSHQVTQMGQEVILRCVPISNHLYFYWYRQILGQKVEFLVSFYNNEISEKSEIFDDQFSVERPDGSNFTLKIRSTKLEDSAMYFCASSAQGSGISEQYFGPGTRLTVT.